This T cell receptor beta chain derives from a study of shared T cell receptors in the human thymus. Assay: immunoSEQ multiplex PCR; the TCRdb copy retains only in-frame clones and omits some. The data contain some 720,000 clones, approximately 90% of them seen just once; the ten biggest clones take up approximately 0.011%. Germline V gene sequence: CDR1 SQVTM, CDR2 ANQGSEA. This CDR3 is built from 13 residues. The V gene lost 0 bases and the J gene lost 1 base, with 7 bases spanning the gap. The same data also contributed to another study, on human thymus T cells. That investigation notes: Having corrective surgery for congenital heart defects, healthy Finnish infants were the ones who donated. In corrective heart surgery, resections were taken, and these provided the thymus tissue. Seemingly biased V and J gene usage marked thymic and blood repertoires. Among unrelated individuals, related research reported thymic repertoires that overlapped highly.

The sample consisted of thymocytes. The chain employs TRBV29-1 and TRBJ2-7; possible D gene TRBD1, 5 bases. This receptor was taken from a boy under two years old with a congenital heart defect. The CDR3 reads CSVEDQGSYEQYF. The DNA for the CDR3 is TGCAGCGTTGAAGATCAGGGATCCTACGAGCAGTACTTC.